These 19 T cell receptor beta chains came from one sample sequenced in a study of shared clonotypes between healthy human individuals. The naive CD8 subset, CD45RO-negative cells positively selected for CCR7, excluded terminally differentiated effector memory CD45RA+ cells. This table comes from immunoSEQ multiplex PCR, and its TCRdb copy is limited to in-frame clones, with some not included. The sample lists approximately 1.9 million clones; just over 90% were seen once. Material for sequencing was naive CD8+ T cells from PBMCs. All receptors derive from a man aged 18 to 35 in good health. Some clones in this sample may be carry-over from other donors' samples.

The V call is TRBV7-8, the J call TRBJ2-5; D is ambiguous. This CDR3 contains 14 residues. Germline V CDR1 and CDR2: SGHVS, FQNEAQ. Trimming shortened V by 1 base and J by 1 base, and 7 bases separated the two germline ends. CDR3 residues: CASSLGVSQETQYF. For the CDR3, the DNA is TGTGCCAGCAGCTTAGGAGTCAGCCAAGAGACCCAGTACTTC. Using reference TRBV7-8 and TRBJ2-5 for the parts outside the CDR3, the full variable domain is GAGVSQSPRYKVAKRGQDVALRCDPISGHVSLFWYQQALGQGPEFLTYFQNEAQLDKSGLPSDRFFAERPEGSVSTLKIQRTQQEDSAVYLCASSLGVSQETQYFGPGTRLLVL.

The chain joins TRBV7-9 to TRBJ2-7, with TRBD1 matching 7 bases. With 2 bases clipped from V and 0 bases from J, the junction kept 4 bases outside the gene matches. The CDR3 totals 15 residues. Germline V gene sequence: CDR1 SEHNR, CDR2 FQNEAQ (reference sequence). CDR3: CASSLQTGSSYEQYF. The CDR3 bases are TGTGCCAGCAGCTTACAGACAGGGAGCTCCTACGAGCAGTACTTC.

The CDR3 sequence: CASSVGLAENNEQFF. The CDR3 DNA is TGTGCCAGCAGCGTGGGACTAGCGGAGAACAATGAGCAGTTCTTC. The chain links TRBV9 to TRBJ2-1, with 11 bases aligning to TRBD2. Germline-derived CDR1 and CDR2 are SGDLS and YYNGEE. The CDR3 is 15 amino acids. Trimming at V came to 2 bases and at J to 5 bases, leaving 3 bases not matched to a gene.

Note on this clone: Other DNA sequences in the same sample also yield this CDR3. The V and J genes are TRBV15 and TRBJ1-1; the D gene is possibly TRBD1 (6 bases). The germline CDR1 and CDR2 sequences are LNHNV and YYDKDF (reference sequence). The CDR3 contains 13 residues. With 0 bases removed from V and 4 bases from J, the gap between germline ends came to 6 bases. CDR3 protein: CATSRDRGTEAFF. CDR3 DNA: TGTGCCACCAGCAGAGACAGGGGCACTGAAGCTTTCTTT.

This clone has just one count. The CDR3 DNA follows: TGTGCCAGCAGTGAAGTGTGGGAGGGGCGGTTGCGGGGCTACACCTTC. Protein product: CASSEVWEGRLRGYTF. The rearrangement links TRBV2 to TRBJ1-2; D perhaps matches TRBD1 (5 bases). The CDR3 has 16 residues. V lost 1 base and J 8 bases, leaving 20 bases between the germline ends. Germline CDR1 is SNHLY and CDR2 is FYNNEI.

The chain combines TRBV11-2 with TRBJ2-1, with D hard to call. This CDR3 region has 17 residues. Trimming removed 3 bases at V and 4 bases at J, with 19 bases between. Germline CDR1 is SGHAT and CDR2 is FQNNGV. CDR3 DNA: TGTGCCAGCAGCTTTGGGATGCACATAGTTGGGTACAATGAGCAGTTCTTC. Translation gives CASSFGMHIVGYNEQFF. The full variable domain, in which reference TRBV11-2 and TRBJ2-1 provide the parts outside the CDR3, is EAGVAQSPRYKIIEKRQSVAFWCNPISGHATLYWYQQILGQGPKLLIQFQNNGVVDDSQLPKDRFSAERLKGVDSTLKIQPAKLEDSAVYLCASSFGMHIVGYNEQFFGPGTRLTVL.

The chain recombines TRBV30 with TRBJ2-2; TRBD1 matches at 7 bases. Trimming removed 2 bases from V and 4 bases from J; junction bases left unmatched: 10. The CDR3 is made up of 16 amino acids. The germline V gene has CDR1 GTSNPN and CDR2 SVGIG (reference sequence). The CDR3 nucleotides read TGTGCCTGGAGTCCCCCCCGGGACAGAGGCACCGGGGAGCTGTTTTTT. It yields the protein CAWSPPRDRGTGELFF.

V is TRBV5-1 and J is TRBJ2-1; 10 bases are a match to TRBD2. Germline V CDR1 and CDR2: SGHRS, YFSETQ. V lost 3 bases and J lost 6; bases outside the gene matches: 12. CDR3 length: 17 amino acids. Written as DNA, the CDR3 is TGCGCCAGCAGCTCGGGTCCGGGACTAGCGTCGTCCAATGAGCAGTTCTTC. Encoded protein: CASSSGPGLASSNEQFF.

The chain carries TRBV16 and TRBJ2-1; D call uncertain. Trimming shortened V by 7 bases and J by 2 bases, and 12 bases separated the two germline ends. Germline-derived CDR1 and CDR2 are KGHSY and FQNENV. The CDR3 has 14 residues. The CDR3 here is CASTDRITYNEQFF. The CDR3 DNA sequence: TGTGCCAGCACGGACCGGATAACCTACAATGAGCAGTTCTTC.

Regarding this clone: The identical CDR3 is also encoded by other nucleotide sequences in the sample. The V call is TRBV27, the J call TRBJ2-7; 7 nucleotides agree with TRBD2. From germline, CDR1 is MNHEY and CDR2 SMNVEV (reference sequence). The CDR3 length is 14 residues. V shed 3 bases and J 2 bases; nucleotides not matched to a gene: 4. CDR3 nucleotide sequence: TGTGCCAGCAGTTTTCGAGCGGGAACCTACGAGCAGTACTTC. It codes for CASSFRAGTYEQYF.

V and J are TRBV6-6 and TRBJ2-1; 7 bases line up with TRBD2. This CDR3 spans 15 amino acids. The junction had 10 bases not matched to a gene; V was cut back by 8 bases and J by 3 bases. Germline V gene lookup returns CDR1 MNHNY and CDR2 SVGAGI (reference sequence). DNA for the CDR3: TGTGCCAGCCGAGAGGGGAGGGCCCTCTACAATGAGCAGTTCTTC. The encoded protein is CASREGRALYNEQFF.

In this sample, this clone turned up a few times. The rearrangement uses TRBV28 and TRBJ1-4; 7 nucleotides agree with TRBD1. This CDR3 has 15 amino acids. CDR1 and CDR2 (germline): MDHEN, SYDVKM. Trimming removed 5 bases from V and 5 bases from J; junction bases left unmatched: 8. Here the CDR3 reads CASSQTGQLNEKLFF. The DNA for the CDR3 is TGTGCCAGCAGTCAAACGGGACAGCTGAATGAAAAACTGTTTTTT.

A remark on this clone: A much larger clonotype is one base distant, so this may be a read error. The sample holds other DNA sequences that translate to the same CDR3. V is TRBV19 and J is TRBJ1-1; TRBD1 might be the D (5 bases). CDR1 is LNHDA, CDR2 SQIVND, per germline (reference sequence). Trimming shortened V by 1 base and J by 7 bases, and 7 bases separated the two germline ends. This CDR3 comprises 12 residues. The CDR3: CASSIGGSEAFF. CDR3 nucleotide sequence: TGTGCCAGTAGTATAGGGGGCAGTGAAGCTTTCTTT.

The count of this clone is one. In DNA, the CDR3 is TGTGCCAGCAGTTACTCGAGGTCTGGGTCCTACAATGAGCAGTTCTTC. Protein sequence: CASSYSRSGSYNEQFF. V gene TRBV6-5 combines with J gene TRBJ2-1; D remains ambiguous. V shed 0 bases and J shed 1 base, with 10 bases lying between them. Germline assignment: CDR1 MNHEY and CDR2 SVGAGI. The CDR3 extends over 16 amino acids.

The rearrangement uses TRBV7-8 and TRBJ1-5; a possible D gene is TRBD1 (5 bases). V was clipped by 2 bases and J by 5 bases, with 13 bases between them. Per germline, CDR1 SGHVS and CDR2 FQNEAQ. The CDR3 runs 15 residues. This chain's CDR3 is CASSLSLGVDQPQHF. The CDR3 DNA reads as TGTGCCAGCAGCTTATCGTTAGGGGTTGATCAGCCCCAGCATTTT.

This clone was counted a few times. The sample has other DNA sequences that encode this CDR3 too. The genes are TRBV5-1 and TRBJ1-1, with unresolved D. The germline gives CDR1 SGHRS, CDR2 YFSETQ. This CDR3 is built from 13 residues. Trimming left V 2 bases short and J 1 base short, with 6 bases between. The CDR3 loop reads CASSFGPNTEAFF. CDR3 DNA: TGCGCCAGCAGCTTCGGGCCGAACACTGAAGCTTTCTTT.

The rearrangement links TRBV28 to TRBJ2-1, with TRBD2 matching 10 bases. Germline assignment: CDR1 MDHEN and CDR2 SYDVKM. The CDR3 spans 18 residues. The V segment lost 2 bases and the J segment 8 bases; nucleotides outside the gene matches: 15. Here the CDR3 reads CASSLVLTASGRGDEQFF. The CDR3 DNA is TGTGCCAGCAGTTTAGTACTGACGGCTAGCGGGAGAGGAGATGAGCAGTTCTTC. The full variable domain, its missing parts supplied by reference TRBV28 and TRBJ2-1, is DVKVTQSSRYLVKRTGEKVFLECVQDMDHENMFWYRQDPGLGLRLIYFSYDVKMKEKGDIPEGYSVSREKKERFSLILESASTNQTSMYLCASSLVLTASGRGDEQFFGPGTRLTVL.

The V call is TRBV9, the J call TRBJ2-1; D remains unclear. The CDR3 has 12 residues. Trimming removed 0 bases at V and 8 bases at J, with 6 bases between. Germline CDR1 reads SGDLS; CDR2 reads YYNGEE. The CDR3 region is CASSVDSDEQFF. Written as DNA, the CDR3 is TGTGCCAGCAGCGTAGACAGCGATGAGCAGTTCTTC.

The chain joins TRBV23-1 to TRBJ1-5; D is unclear. TRBV23-1 is known as an ORF, though its function is uncertain. Trimming pared 4 bases from V and 2 bases from J, leaving 18 bases between. The CDR3 consists of 17 residues. CDR3 in DNA: TGCGCCAGCAGTCTCCGGGGTGATCCGTCGGGCAATCAGCCCCAGCATTTT. This gives the protein CASSLRGDPSGNQPQHF.